This record looks at one T cell receptor beta chain sequence and its context. The antigen is undetermined. Second-dose schedules of about 4 or about 12 weeks were combined. Assay: immunoSEQ multiplex PCR; the TCRdb copy retains only in-frame clones and omits some. Of 75,000 to 90,000 clones in the sample, roughly 90% were seen once. This sample was taken from a study of T cell responses to AZD1222 COVID-19 vaccine. Study outcomes and limitations: Vaccination with two AZD1222 doses was followed by a rise in Spike-specific TCR breadth and depth. CD4 TCRs associated with vaccination spanned spike, dominating at 160-218 and 743-854.

Germline-derived CDR1 and CDR2 are LGHNA and YNFKEQ. The CDR3 runs 15 residues. The V and J ends lost 4 bases and 2 bases respectively, with 12 bases between them. Sequenced here: peripheral blood, sampled 28 days after the second AZD1222 dose. The sequence came from an adult who received the AZD1222 COVID-19 vaccine. J is TRBJ2-1 and V is TRBV4-2; the D is unclear. The CDR3 spells CASSLNDRAYNEQFF. Here the CDR3 DNA reads TGTGCCAGCAGCCTAAATGACCGGGCCTACAATGAGCAGTTCTTC.